This record looks at one T cell receptor beta chain sequence and its context. The antigen remains undetermined. These data are taken from a study of shared clonotypes between healthy human individuals. The overall study: Three plates each covered CD4 naive and memory; CD8 naive two, CD8 memory one.

Germline V gives CDR1 MNHEY, CDR2 SMNVEV (reference sequence). The CDR3 is 17 amino acids. After removal of 1 base from V and 1 base from J, the junction contained 9 bases not matched to a gene. Study-wide findings and caveats: When naive CD4 clonotypes were compared across a few donors, about 4.8% were shared.

Naive CD8 cells, CD45RO-negative and positively selected for CCR7, excluded terminally differentiated effector memory CD45RA+ cells. Sorted-subset replicate PCRs used about 200 ng of genomic DNA. This amount corresponded to 30,000 to 35,000 T cell genomes. Clones were sequenced by immunoSEQ multiplex PCR, and TCRdb holds only the in-frame ones, with some missing. The sample lists about 2.1 million clones; 85% to 95% were seen once. The sequence was obtained from a man between 18 and 35 years old in good health. Some clones in this sample may be carry-over from other donors' samples. Sequencing used naive CD8+ T cells from PBMCs. The J gene is TRBJ1-1, the V gene TRBV27; the match to TRBD1 covers 7 bases. For the CDR3, the DNA is TGTGCCAGCAGTTTATTGGGTGGGGACAGACAGAACACTGAAGCTTTCTTT. As protein: CASSLLGGDRQNTEAFF.